A single sample gave rise to the 5 T cell receptor beta chains below, sequenced in a study of cytomegalovirus exposure and HLA in healthy donors. With 60 Vbeta and 13 Jbeta primers, the PCR was carried out. Assay used: immunoSEQ multiplex PCR; TCRdb lists only in-frame clones, some missing. The table has some 120,000 clones, 15% to 20% seen once. The sample was PBMCs. These receptors all stem from a female donor in good health and CMV-seropositive.

In its sample, this clone was seen a few times. The gene calls are TRBV28 and TRBJ1-4, with D hard to call. Germline V gene sequence: CDR1 MDHEN, CDR2 SYDVKM. This CDR3 is built from 15 residues. Trimming cost V 6 bases and J 4 bases, with 15 bases left between them. CDR3 loop: CASSQGGSHNEKLFF. The DNA of the CDR3 is TGTGCCAGCAGCCAAGGCGGGAGCCATAATGAAAAACTGTTTTTT.

The chain has TRBV4-1 and TRBJ2-1; 11 bases are shared with TRBD2. V shed 7 bases and J 8 bases; nucleotides not matched to a gene: 13. The germline V gene encodes CDR1 MGHRA and CDR2 YSYEKL. The CDR3 sequence is 16 residues long. The CDR3: CASKRTNSGGADEQFF. In DNA form, the CDR3 reads TGCGCCAGCAAAAGGACTAATAGCGGGGGGGCAGATGAGCAGTTCTTC.

In this sample, this clone turned up a few times. This sequence joins TRBV7-3 and TRBJ2-7, with D perhaps matching TRBD2 (5 bases). In germline, CDR1 is SGHTA, CDR2 FQGTGA. V lost 1 base, J lost 2 bases, and 12 bases lay in between. This CDR3 spans 15 amino acids. The CDR3 sequence is CASSLSQGLTYEQYF. In DNA, the CDR3 is TGTGCCAGCAGCTTAAGCCAAGGACTTACCTACGAGCAGTACTTC. The full variable domain, with the rest looked up from reference TRBV7-3 and TRBJ2-7, is GAGVSQTPSNKVTEKGKYVELRCDPISGHTALYWYRQSLGQGPEFLIYFQGTGAADDSGLPNDRFFAVRPEGSVSTLKIQRTERGDSAVYLCASSLSQGLTYEQYFGPGTRLTVT.

V is TRBV28 and J is TRBJ1-2; D call uncertain. CDR3 length: 14 residues. Germline assignment: CDR1 MDHEN and CDR2 SYDVKM. Trimming stripped 5 bases from V and 4 bases from J, with 14 bases between. As DNA, the CDR3 is TGTGCCAGCAGTCTACCCCTTAGGAGCTATGGCTACACCTTC. Protein product: CASSLPLRSYGYTF.

This clone was detected a few times. This rearrangement joins TRBV5-1 to TRBJ1-2; TRBD1 matches at 10 bases. Looked up from germline, CDR1 is SGHRS and CDR2 is YFSETQ. With V trimmed by 4 bases and J by 3 bases, 3 bases remained unmatched. The CDR3 covers 14 residues. The CDR3 reads CASSRQGADYGYTF. For the CDR3, the DNA is TGCGCCAGCAGCAGACAGGGGGCGGACTATGGCTACACCTTC.